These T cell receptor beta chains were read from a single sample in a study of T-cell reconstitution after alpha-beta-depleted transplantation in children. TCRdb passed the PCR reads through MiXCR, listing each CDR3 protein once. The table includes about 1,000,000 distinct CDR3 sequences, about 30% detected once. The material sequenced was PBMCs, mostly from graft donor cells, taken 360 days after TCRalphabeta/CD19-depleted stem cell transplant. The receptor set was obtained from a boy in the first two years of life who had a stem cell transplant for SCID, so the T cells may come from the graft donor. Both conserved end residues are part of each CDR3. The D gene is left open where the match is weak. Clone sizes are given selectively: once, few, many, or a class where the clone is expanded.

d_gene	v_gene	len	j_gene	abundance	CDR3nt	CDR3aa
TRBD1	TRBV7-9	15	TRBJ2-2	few	TGTGCCAGCAGCCCCCGGGACAGTCCCACCGGGGAGCTGTTTTTT	CASSPRDSPTGELFF
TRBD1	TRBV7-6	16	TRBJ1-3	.	TGTGCCAGCAGCTTAGGGAGGGGGCGATCTGGAAACACCATATATTTT	CASSLGRGRSGNTIYF
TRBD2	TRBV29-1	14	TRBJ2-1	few	TGCAGCGTCGACTTAGCGGGAGGCTACAATGAGCAGTTCTTC	CSVDLAGGYNEQFF
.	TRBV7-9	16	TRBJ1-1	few	TGTGCCAGCAGCCTGGGCGATCGTGGTAGGAACACTGAAGCTTTCTTT	CASSLGDRGRNTEAFF
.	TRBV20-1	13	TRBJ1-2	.	TGCAGTGCCCAGGGGAAGCCCAACTATGGCTACACCTTC	CSAQGKPNYGYTF
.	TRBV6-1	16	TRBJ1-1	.	TGTGCCAGCAGGCACCTAGCGGTTCGTAAGGACACTGAAGCTTTCTTT	CASRHLAVRKDTEAFF
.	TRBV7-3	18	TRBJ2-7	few	TGTGCCAGCAGCTTAGCAGGAAAGGCGGACAGACTAACCTACGAGCAGTACTTC	CASSLAGKADRLTYEQYF
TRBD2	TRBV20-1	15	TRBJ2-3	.	TGCAGTGCCCAGCCGGGACTAGACAGCACAGATACGCAGTATTTT	CSAQPGLDSTDTQYF
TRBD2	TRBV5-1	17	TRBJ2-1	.	TGCGCCAGCAGCTCCGGGACTAGCGGGGGGCCTTACAATGAGCAGTTCTTC	CASSSGTSGGPYNEQFF
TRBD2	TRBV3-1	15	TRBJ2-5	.	TGTGCCAGCAGCCAAGTAACTAGCGGGGAAGAGACCCAGTACTTC	CASSQVTSGEETQYF
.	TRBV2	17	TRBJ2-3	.	TGTGCCAGCAGTGAAACCCCGGGACTCCATCTCACAGATACGCAGTATTTT	CASSETPGLHLTDTQYF
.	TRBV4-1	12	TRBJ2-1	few	TGCGCCAGCAGCCCGGAGGACAATGAGCAGTTCTTC	CASSPEDNEQFF
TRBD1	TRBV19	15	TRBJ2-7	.	TGTGCCAGTAGTCGGGGACAGGGGGTAGGGTACGAGCAGTACTTC	CASSRGQGVGYEQYF
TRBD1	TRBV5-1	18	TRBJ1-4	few	TGCGCCAGCAGTCCGACAGGGACTGCCCGGGCGACTAATGAAAAACTGTTTTTT	CASSPTGTARATNEKLFF
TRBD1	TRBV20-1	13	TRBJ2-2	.	TGCAGTGCTAGGAAGGACAGGCCGGGGGAGCTGTTTTTT	CSARKDRPGELFF
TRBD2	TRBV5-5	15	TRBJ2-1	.	TGTGCCAGCAGCCCCCAAGGACTAGCGGCTAATGAGCAGTTCTTC	CASSPQGLAANEQFF
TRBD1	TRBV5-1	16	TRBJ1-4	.	TGCGCCAGCAGCCTCAATCAGGGACAGGGAAATGAAAAACTGTTTTTT	CASSLNQGQGNEKLFF
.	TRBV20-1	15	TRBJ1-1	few	TGCAGTGCTAGAGATCCCCCCAGTAAGGGCACTGAAGCTTTCTTT	CSARDPPSKGTEAFF
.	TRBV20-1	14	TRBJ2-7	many	TGCAGTGCTAGGCGCGCGGGAATTTACTACGAGCAGTACTTC	CSARRAGIYYEQYF
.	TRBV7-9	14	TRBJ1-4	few	TGTGCCAGCAGCATAAGAAGGGCTAATGAAAAACTGTTTTTT	CASSIRRANEKLFF
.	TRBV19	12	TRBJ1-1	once	TGTGCCAGTAGTTGGGGCCAGGCTGAAGCTTTCTTT	CASSWGQAEAFF
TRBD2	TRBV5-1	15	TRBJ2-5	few	TGCGCCAGCAAGGCGAGCGGGGGCAATGTGGGGACCCAGTACTTC	CASKASGGNVGTQYF
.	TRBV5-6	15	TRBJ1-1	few	TGTGCCAGCAGCCCGGCGGGCAGGGGAAGCACTGAAGCTTTCTTT	CASSPAGRGSTEAFF
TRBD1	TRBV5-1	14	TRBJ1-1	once	TGCGCCAGCAGCTTGGGGACAGGGTTCGGTGAAGCTTTCTTT	CASSLGTGFGEAFF
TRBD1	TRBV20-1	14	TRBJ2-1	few	TGCAGTGCTGAAGGGGGCGGATCCTACAATGAGCAGTTCTTC	CSAEGGGSYNEQFF
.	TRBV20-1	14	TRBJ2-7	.	TGCAGTGCTACCTACCCCAGCGCCTCCTACGAGCAGTACTTC	CSATYPSASYEQYF
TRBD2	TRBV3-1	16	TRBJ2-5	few	TGTGCCAGCAGCCCTGGGACTAGCGGCCGACAAGAGACCCAGTACTTC	CASSPGTSGRQETQYF
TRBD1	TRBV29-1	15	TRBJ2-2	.	TGCAGCGTGGAGGCCTCGGGACAGCCCACCGGGGAGCTGTTTTTT	CSVEASGQPTGELFF
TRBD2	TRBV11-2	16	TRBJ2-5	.	TGTGCCAGCAGTCCCGGGACTAGCGGACCTCAAGAGACCCAATACTTC	CASSPGTSGPQETQYF
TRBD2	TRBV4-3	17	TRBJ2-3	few	TGCGCCAGCAGCCACGAGGGAGGGTCTAGCGGCACAGATACGCAGTATTTT	CASSHEGGSSGTDTQYF
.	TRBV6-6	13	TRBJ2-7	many	TGTGCCAGCAGTTCTAACGGACCCTACGAGCAGTACTTC	CASSSNGPYEQYF